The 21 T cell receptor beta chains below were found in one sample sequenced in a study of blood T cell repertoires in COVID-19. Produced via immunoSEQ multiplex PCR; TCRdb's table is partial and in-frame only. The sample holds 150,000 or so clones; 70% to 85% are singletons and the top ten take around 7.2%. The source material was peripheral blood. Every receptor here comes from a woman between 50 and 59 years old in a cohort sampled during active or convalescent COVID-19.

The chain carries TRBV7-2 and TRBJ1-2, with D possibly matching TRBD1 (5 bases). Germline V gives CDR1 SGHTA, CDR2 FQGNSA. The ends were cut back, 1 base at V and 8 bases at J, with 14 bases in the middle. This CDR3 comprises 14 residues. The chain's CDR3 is CASSLVLAGQGYTF. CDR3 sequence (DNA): TGTGCCAGCAGCTTAGTTCTGGCAGGGCAAGGCTACACCTTC.

CDR3 DNA: TGTGCCAGCAGCGCCTCGGGCACTGAAGCTTTCTTT. It codes for CASSASGTEAFF. This chain links TRBV9 with TRBJ1-1, with unresolved D. Trimming cost V 3 bases and J 4 bases, with 7 bases left between them. Germline assignment: CDR1 SGDLS and CDR2 YYNGEE. The CDR3 loop spans 12 amino acids.

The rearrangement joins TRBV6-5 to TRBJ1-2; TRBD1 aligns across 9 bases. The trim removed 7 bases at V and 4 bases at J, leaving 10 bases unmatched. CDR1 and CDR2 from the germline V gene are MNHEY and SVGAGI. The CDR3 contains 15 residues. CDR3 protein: CASIKGQGTGYGYTF. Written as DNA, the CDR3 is TGTGCCAGCATTAAAGGACAGGGGACAGGCTATGGCTACACCTTC.

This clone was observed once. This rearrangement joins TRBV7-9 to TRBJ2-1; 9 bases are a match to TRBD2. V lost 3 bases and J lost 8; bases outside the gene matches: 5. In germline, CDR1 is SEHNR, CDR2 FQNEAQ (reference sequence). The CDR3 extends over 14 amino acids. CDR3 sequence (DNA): TGTGCCAGCAGCTTCGGGACTAGCACGGATGAGCAGTTCTTC. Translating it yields CASSFGTSTDEQFF.

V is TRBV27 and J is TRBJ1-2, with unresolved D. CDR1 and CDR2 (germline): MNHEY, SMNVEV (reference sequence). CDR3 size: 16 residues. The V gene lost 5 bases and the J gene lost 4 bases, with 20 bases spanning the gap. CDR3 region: CASSKRTGLVGYGYTF. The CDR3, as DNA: TGTGCCAGCAGTAAACGGACTGGGCTGGTTGGCTATGGCTACACCTTC.

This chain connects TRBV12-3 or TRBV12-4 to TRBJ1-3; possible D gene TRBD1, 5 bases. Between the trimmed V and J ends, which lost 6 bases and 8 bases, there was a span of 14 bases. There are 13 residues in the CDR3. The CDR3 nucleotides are TGTGCCAGCAGGTCGCGACAGTCGGACACCATATATTTT. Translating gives CASRSRQSDTIYF.

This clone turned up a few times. The CDR3 region has the DNA TGCGCCAGCAGCTTGGAGGCCAGGGCTGAAGCTTTCTTT. This sequence encodes CASSLEARAEAFF. The chain joins TRBV5-1 to TRBJ1-1; weak D call: TRBD1 (5 bases). V was trimmed by 0 bases and J by 6 bases, leaving 9 bases between them. The length of the CDR3 is 13 residues. The germline V gene encodes CDR1 SGHRS and CDR2 YFSETQ.

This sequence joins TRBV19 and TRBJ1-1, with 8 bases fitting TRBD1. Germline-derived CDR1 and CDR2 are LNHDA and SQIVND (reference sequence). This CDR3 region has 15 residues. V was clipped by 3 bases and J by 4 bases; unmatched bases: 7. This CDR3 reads CASSIGTGTGTEAFF. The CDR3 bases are TGTGCCAGTAGTATCGGGACAGGCACAGGCACTGAAGCTTTCTTT.

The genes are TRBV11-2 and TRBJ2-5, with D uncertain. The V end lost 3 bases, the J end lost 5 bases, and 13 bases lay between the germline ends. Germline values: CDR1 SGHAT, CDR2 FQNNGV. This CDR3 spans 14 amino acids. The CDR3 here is CASSFIPSRETQYF. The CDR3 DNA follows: TGTGCCAGCAGCTTTATACCCAGCAGGGAGACCCAGTACTTC.

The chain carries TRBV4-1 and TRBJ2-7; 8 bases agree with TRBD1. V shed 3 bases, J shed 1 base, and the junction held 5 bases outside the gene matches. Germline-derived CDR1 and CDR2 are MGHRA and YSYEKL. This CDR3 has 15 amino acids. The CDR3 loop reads CASSQPGQGSYEQYF. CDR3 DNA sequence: TGCGCCAGCAGCCAGCCCGGACAGGGTTCCTACGAGCAGTACTTC.

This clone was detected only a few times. The CDR3 loop is CASSFGDTDTQYF. The CDR3 region has the DNA TGTGCCAGCAGCTTCGGGGACACAGATACGCAGTATTTT. The rearrangement joins TRBV7-6 to TRBJ2-3; TRBD2 might be the D (5 bases). Germline lookup yields CDR1 SGHVS and CDR2 FNYEAQ. V lost 3 bases and J lost 2, with 6 bases in between. This CDR3 region has 13 residues.

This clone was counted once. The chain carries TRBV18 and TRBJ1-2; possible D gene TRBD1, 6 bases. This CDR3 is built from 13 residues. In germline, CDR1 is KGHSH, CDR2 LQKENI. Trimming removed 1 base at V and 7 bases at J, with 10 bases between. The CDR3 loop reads CASSPRGGLGYTF. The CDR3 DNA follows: TGTGCCAGCTCACCACGGGGGGGCCTTGGCTACACCTTC.

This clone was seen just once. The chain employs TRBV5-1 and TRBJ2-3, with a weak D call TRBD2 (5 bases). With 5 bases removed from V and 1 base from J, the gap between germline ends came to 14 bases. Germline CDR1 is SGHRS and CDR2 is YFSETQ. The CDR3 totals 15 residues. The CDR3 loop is CASSFRGHRTDTQYF. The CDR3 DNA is TGCGCCAGCAGTTTCCGGGGTCACCGCACAGATACGCAGTATTTT.

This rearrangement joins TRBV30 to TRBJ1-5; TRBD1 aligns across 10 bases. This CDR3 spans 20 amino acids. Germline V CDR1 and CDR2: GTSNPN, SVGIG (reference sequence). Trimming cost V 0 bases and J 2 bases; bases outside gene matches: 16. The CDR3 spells CAWSVGTGARREVGNQPQHF. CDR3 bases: TGTGCCTGGAGTGTAGGGACAGGGGCGCGAAGAGAGGTCGGCAATCAGCCCCAGCATTTT.

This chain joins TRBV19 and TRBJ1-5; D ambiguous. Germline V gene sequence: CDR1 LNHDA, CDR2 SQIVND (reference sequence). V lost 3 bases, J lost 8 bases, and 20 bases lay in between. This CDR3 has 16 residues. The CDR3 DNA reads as TGTGCCAGTAGTATCCTTAGTGCGGGAACTCGGAAGCCCCAGCATTTT. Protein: CASSILSAGTRKPQHF.

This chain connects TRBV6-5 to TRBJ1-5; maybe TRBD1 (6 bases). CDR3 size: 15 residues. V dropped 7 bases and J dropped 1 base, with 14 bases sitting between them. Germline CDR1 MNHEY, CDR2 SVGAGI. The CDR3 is CASTEWQGSNQPQHF. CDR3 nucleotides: TGTGCCAGCACCGAGTGGCAGGGGAGCAATCAGCCCCAGCATTTT.

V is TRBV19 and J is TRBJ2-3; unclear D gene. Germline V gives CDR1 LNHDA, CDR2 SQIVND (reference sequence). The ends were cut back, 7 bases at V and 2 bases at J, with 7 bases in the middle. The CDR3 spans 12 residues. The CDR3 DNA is TGTGCCAGTATACTTACCACAGATACGCAGTATTTT. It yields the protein CASILTTDTQYF.

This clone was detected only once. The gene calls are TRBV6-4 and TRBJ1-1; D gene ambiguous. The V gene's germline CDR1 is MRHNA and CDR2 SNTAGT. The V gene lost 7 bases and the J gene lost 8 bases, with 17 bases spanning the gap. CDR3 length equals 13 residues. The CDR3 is CASKEEPYLEAFF. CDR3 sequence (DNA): TGTGCCAGCAAAGAGGAACCTTACCTGGAAGCTTTCTTT.

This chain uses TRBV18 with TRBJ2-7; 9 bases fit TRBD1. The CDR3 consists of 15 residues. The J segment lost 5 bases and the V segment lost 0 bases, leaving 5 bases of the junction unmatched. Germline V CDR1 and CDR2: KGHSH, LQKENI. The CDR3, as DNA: TGTGCCAGCTCACCACCGGGGACAGGGTCCCACGAGCAGTACTTC. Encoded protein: CASSPPGTGSHEQYF.

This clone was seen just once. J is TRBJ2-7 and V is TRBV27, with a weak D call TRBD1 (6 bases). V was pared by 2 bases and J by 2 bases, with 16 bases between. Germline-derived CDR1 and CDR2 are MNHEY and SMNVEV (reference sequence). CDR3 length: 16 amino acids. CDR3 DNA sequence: TGTGCCAGCAGTTTAAAACAGGGATTCATCACCTACGAGCAGTACTTC. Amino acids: CASSLKQGFITYEQYF.

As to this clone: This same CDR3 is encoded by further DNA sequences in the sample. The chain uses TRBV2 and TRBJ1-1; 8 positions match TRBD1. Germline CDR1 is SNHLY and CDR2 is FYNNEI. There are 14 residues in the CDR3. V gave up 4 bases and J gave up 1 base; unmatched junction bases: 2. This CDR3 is CASSVQGGNTEAFF. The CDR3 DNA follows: TGTGCCAGCAGTGTACAGGGGGGGAACACTGAAGCTTTCTTT. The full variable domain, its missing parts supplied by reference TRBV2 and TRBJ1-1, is EPEVTQTPSHQVTQMGQEVILRCVPISNHLYFYWYRQILGQKVEFLVSFYNNEISEKSEIFDDQFSVERPDGSNFTLKIRSTKLEDSAMYFCASSVQGGNTEAFFGQGTRLTVV.